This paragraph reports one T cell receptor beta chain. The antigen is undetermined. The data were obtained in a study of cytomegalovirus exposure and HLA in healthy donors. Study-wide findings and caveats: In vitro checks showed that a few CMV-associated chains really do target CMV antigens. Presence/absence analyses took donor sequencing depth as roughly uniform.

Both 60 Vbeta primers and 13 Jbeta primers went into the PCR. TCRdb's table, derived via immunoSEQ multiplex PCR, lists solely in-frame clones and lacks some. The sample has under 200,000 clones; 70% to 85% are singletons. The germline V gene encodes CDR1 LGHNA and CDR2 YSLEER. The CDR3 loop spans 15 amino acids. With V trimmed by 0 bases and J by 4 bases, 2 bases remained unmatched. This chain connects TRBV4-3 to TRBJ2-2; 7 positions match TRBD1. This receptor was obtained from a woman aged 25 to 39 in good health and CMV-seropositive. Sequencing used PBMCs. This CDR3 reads CASSQDPGGTGELFF. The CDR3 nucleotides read TGCGCCAGCAGCCAAGATCCAGGGGGCACCGGGGAGCTGTTTTTT.